Following are 16 T cell receptor beta chains from one sample sequenced in a study of blood T cell repertoires in COVID-19. Measured with immunoSEQ multiplex PCR; TCRdb has only the in-frame clones, and not every one. Here the sample spans under 250,000 clones, about nine tenths being singletons. The specimen sequenced was peripheral blood. The source is a man between 60 and 75 years old who had recovered from COVID-19.

The chain links TRBV15 to TRBJ1-2; D is possibly TRBD1 (5 bases). V lost 2 bases to trimming and J lost 3 bases, with 13 bases between them. This CDR3 is built from 15 residues. CDR1 and CDR2 from the germline V gene are LNHNV and YYDKDF (reference sequence). CDR3 nucleotide sequence: TGTGCCACCAGCAGACTCCGAGACAGCGACTATGGCTACACCTTC. Translation: CATSRLRDSDYGYTF. Full variable domain (outside the CDR3, taken from reference TRBV15 and TRBJ1-2): DAMVIQNPRYQVTQFGKPVTLSCSQTLNHNVMYWYQQKSSQAPKLLFHYYDKDFNNEADTPDNFQSRRPNTSFCFLDIRSPGLGDTAMYLCATSRLRDSDYGYTFGSGTRLTVV.

This clone has a single count. The J gene is TRBJ2-6, the V gene TRBV5-1, with 8 bases identical to TRBD1. The germline V gene encodes CDR1 SGHRS and CDR2 YFSETQ. The CDR3 has 22 residues. The V segment lost 4 bases and the J segment 0 bases; nucleotides outside the gene matches: 21. The CDR3 DNA reads as TGCGCCAGCAGCCCGACAGGGGTTAAACGAGGTGGACTGGTCTCTGGGGCCAACGTCCTGACTTTC. It codes for CASSPTGVKRGGLVSGANVLTF.

As to this clone: A read error may produce the germline difference seen at one junction end. The chain carries TRBV5-1 and TRBJ2-3; 9 bases match TRBD2. Per the germline V gene, CDR1 is SGHRS and CDR2 is YFSETQ. The CDR3 spans 15 residues. The CDR3 DNA is TGCGCCAGCAACTTGCGGGGGGGCTCAGGAGATACGCAGTATTTT. Translating gives CASNLRGGSGDTQYF.

The rearrangement joins TRBV27 to TRBJ2-7, with D possibly TRBD2 on 7 matching bases. V dropped 4 bases and J dropped 3 bases, with 16 bases sitting between them. The V gene's germline CDR1 is MNHEY and CDR2 SMNVEV (reference sequence). The CDR3 runs to 15 residues. CDR3 bases: TGTGCCAGCAGTTCCCTCGGGGGGCGCTTCTACGAGCAGTACTTC. It translates to CASSSLGGRFYEQYF.

This clone appeared a single time. The V call is TRBV25-1, the J call TRBJ2-3; D unclear. This CDR3 contains 15 residues. Trimming stripped 4 bases from V and 1 base from J, with 12 bases between. CDR1 and CDR2 from the germline V gene are MGHDK and SYGVNS. The CDR3 region has the DNA TGTGCCAGCAGTGGGTCAGTGGCCCGCACAGATACGCAGTATTTT. Translated: CASSGSVARTDTQYF.

The chain combines TRBV3-1 (or the pseudogene TRBV3-2) with TRBJ1-6; possibly TRBD1 for D (6 bases). V gave up 0 bases and J gave up 6 bases, with 15 bases separating them. The CDR3 contains 17 residues. Germline lookup yields CDR1 LGHDT and CDR2 YNNKEL (reference sequence). The CDR3: CASSQDLGGSGNSPLHF. CDR3 sequence (DNA): TGTGCCAGCAGCCAAGATTTAGGGGGTTCAGGTAATTCACCCCTCCACTTT.

V and J are TRBV2 and TRBJ1-2, with a tentative D call TRBD1 (5 bases). The length of the CDR3 is 15 residues. Germline CDR1 SNHLY, CDR2 FYNNEI. V was cut by 7 bases and J by 1 base, with 16 bases left in between. CDR3 sequence reads: CASIIDRLLNYGYTF. The CDR3 region has the DNA TGTGCCAGCATTATCGACAGATTACTTAACTATGGCTACACCTTC.

The V and J genes are TRBV13 and TRBJ1-2; D call uncertain. The germline V gene has CDR1 PRHDT and CDR2 FYEKMQ (reference sequence). V lost 3 bases and J 2 bases, leaving 10 bases between the germline ends. The CDR3 has 14 amino acids. The CDR3 DNA is TGTGCCAGCAGCTTTCCAGGCTCAAACTATGGCTACACCTTC. This sequence encodes CASSFPGSNYGYTF.

V gene TRBV29-1 combines with J gene TRBJ2-1; tentative D call: TRBD1 (5 bases). The CDR3 sequence is 14 residues long. The germline gives CDR1 SQVTM, CDR2 ANQGSEA. V lost 4 bases to trimming and J lost 0 bases, with 10 bases between them. The chain's CDR3 is CSVVGDSSYNEQFF. CDR3 DNA: TGCAGCGTTGTAGGGGATAGCTCCTACAATGAGCAGTTCTTC.

The chain recombines TRBV5-5 with TRBJ2-5; D gene ambiguous. Looked up from germline, CDR1 is SGHKS and CDR2 is YYEKEE (reference sequence). This CDR3 comprises 11 residues. With 4 bases removed from V and 5 bases from J, the gap between germline ends came to 6 bases. The CDR3 spells CASSPRETQYF. CDR3 sequence (DNA): TGTGCCAGCAGCCCTCGGGAGACCCAGTACTTC. The full variable domain, in which reference TRBV5-5 and TRBJ2-5 provide the parts outside the CDR3, is DAGVTQSPTHLIKTRGQQVTLRCSPISGHKSVSWYQQVLGQGPQFIFQYYEKEERGRGNFPDRFSARQFPNYSSELNVNALLLGDSALYLCASSPRETQYFGPGTRLLVL.

The chain employs TRBV27 and TRBJ2-3, with D unresolved. Germline CDR1 and CDR2: MNHEY and SMNVEV (reference sequence). V shed 11 bases and J shed 1 base, with 16 bases lying between them. This CDR3 has 14 amino acids. The CDR3 DNA reads TGTGCCTGCACACCTGCCTATCGCACAGATACGCAGTATTTT. Its translation: CACTPAYRTDTQYF.

The rearrangement links TRBV7-8 to TRBJ2-5; 9 bases line up with TRBD2. With 5 bases clipped from V and 5 bases from J, the junction kept 6 bases outside the gene matches. From germline, CDR1 is SGHVS and CDR2 FQNEAQ. This CDR3 region has 14 residues. In nucleotides, the CDR3 is TGTGCCAGCAGCATTAGCGGGAGTGCGGAGACCCAGTACTTC. Translation gives CASSISGSAETQYF.

The V and J genes are TRBV27 and TRBJ2-3, with TRBD2 as a possible D gene (6 bases). Germline V CDR1 and CDR2: MNHEY, SMNVEV (reference sequence). The V end was cut by 2 bases, the J end by 1 base, with 10 bases between. The CDR3 is made up of 15 amino acids. The chain's CDR3 is CASSLRSSGTDTQYF. The CDR3 DNA sequence: TGTGCCAGCAGTTTAAGGTCTAGCGGCACAGATACGCAGTATTTT.

This sequence joins TRBV18 and TRBJ2-7; 9 bases match TRBD2. Per the germline V gene, CDR1 is KGHSH and CDR2 is LQKENI. V lost 0 bases, J lost 3 bases, and 3 bases stayed unmatched. The CDR3 runs to 15 residues. The CDR3 bases are TGTGCCAGCTCACCACCGATAGCGGGAGACTACGAGCAGTACTTC. Its protein product is CASSPPIAGDYEQYF.

The chain recombines TRBV28 with TRBJ2-3; 15 bases match TRBD2. The CDR3 length is 17 residues. Germline-derived CDR1 and CDR2 are MDHEN and SYDVKM. The ends lost 4 bases at V and 4 bases at J; junction bases unmatched: 6. CDR3 DNA: TGTGCCAGCAGTTCCTGGACTAGCGGGAGGGACTCAGATACGCAGTATTTT. This translates into CASSSWTSGRDSDTQYF.

The gene calls are TRBV12-2 and TRBJ1-5; the table's TRBD1 call for D was not verified on the DNA. TRBV12-2 constitutes a pseudogene. This CDR3 contains 17 residues. In nucleotides, the CDR3 is TGTGCAAGTCGCTTATATCCAGGGGATAATAGCAATCAGCCCCAGCATTTT. Translation gives CASRLYPGDNSNQPQHF.